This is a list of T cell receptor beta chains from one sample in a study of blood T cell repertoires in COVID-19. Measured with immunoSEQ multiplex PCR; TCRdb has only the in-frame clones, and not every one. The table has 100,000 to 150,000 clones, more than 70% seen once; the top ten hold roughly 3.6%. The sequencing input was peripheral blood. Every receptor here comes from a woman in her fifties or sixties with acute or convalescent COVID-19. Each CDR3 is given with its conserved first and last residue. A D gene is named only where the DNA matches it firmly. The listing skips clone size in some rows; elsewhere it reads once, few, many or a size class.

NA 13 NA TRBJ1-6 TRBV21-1 CASSNRDYPPLHF TGTGCCAGCAGCAACAGGGATTACCCACCCCTCCACTTT
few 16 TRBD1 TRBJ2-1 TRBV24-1 CATSETGIGHYNEQFF TGTGCCACCAGTGAGACAGGGATTGGCCACTACAATGAGCAGTTCTTC
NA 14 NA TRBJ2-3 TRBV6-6 CASRAGSSTDTQYF TGTGCCAGCAGGGCAGGGTCTAGCACAGATACGCAGTATTTT
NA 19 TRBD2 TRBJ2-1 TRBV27 CASRFPVLAESKGYNEQFF TGTGCCAGCAGATTCCCAGTGCTAGCGGAGTCTAAAGGCTACAATGAGCAGTTCTTC
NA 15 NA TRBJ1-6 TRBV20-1 CSASKAAGFNSPLHF TGCAGTGCTAGTAAGGCGGCAGGGTTCAATTCACCCCTCCACTTT
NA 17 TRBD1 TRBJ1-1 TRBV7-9 CASSLGQGAMGNTEAFF TGTGCCAGCAGCTTAGGACAGGGGGCAATGGGGAACACTGAAGCTTTCTTT
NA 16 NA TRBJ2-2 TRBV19 CASSIAGTLNTGELFF TGTGCCAGTAGTATAGCCGGGACTTTGAACACCGGGGAGCTGTTTTTT
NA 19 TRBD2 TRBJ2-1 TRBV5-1 CASSPGLAGGPISYNEQFF TGCGCCAGCAGTCCTGGACTAGCGGGAGGGCCAATCTCCTACAATGAGCAGTTCTTC
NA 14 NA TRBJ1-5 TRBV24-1 CATSDYSNNQPQHF TGTGCCACCAGTGACTACAGCAACAATCAGCCCCAGCATTTT
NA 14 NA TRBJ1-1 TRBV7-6 CASSLAGARTEAFF TGTGCCAGCAGCTTAGCAGGGGCGCGCACTGAAGCTTTCTTT
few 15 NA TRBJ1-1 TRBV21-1 CASSSLVALNTEAFF TGTGCCAGCAGCAGCCTTGTGGCCTTGAACACTGAAGCTTTCTTT
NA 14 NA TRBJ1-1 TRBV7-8 CASSSWSQATEAFF TGTGCCAGCAGCTCCTGGTCCCAGGCCACTGAAGCTTTCTTT
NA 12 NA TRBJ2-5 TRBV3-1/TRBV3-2 CASAAGGETQYF TGTGCCTCTGCGGCGGGCGGAGAGACCCAGTACTTC
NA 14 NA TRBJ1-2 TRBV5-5 CASSSDSVMDGYTF TGTGCCAGCAGCTCGGACAGCGTTATGGATGGCTACACCTTC